These T cell receptor beta chains were read from a single sample in a study of blood T cell repertoires in COVID-19. Profiled with immunoSEQ multiplex PCR; TCRdb holds only in-frame clones, not every one. This table has 190,000 or so clones, around four fifths appearing once. Source material: peripheral blood. The receptors stem from a woman over 75 with active or convalescent COVID-19. The CDR3 runs from the conserved cysteine through the conserved F or W. D genes are given only for firm matches. The size entry is marked missing in some rows and otherwise reads once, few, many or a size class.

>NA|TRBV5-6|NA|TRBJ1-1
TGTGCCAGCACCGACGGAGGCAACACTGAAGCTTTCTTT
CASTDGGNTEAFF
>NA|TRBV5-1|TRBD2|TRBJ2-5
TGCGCCAGCAGCGTAGGTAGCGGGGGGGCCGCGAAGACCCAGTACTTC
CASSVGSGGAAKTQYF
>NA|TRBV28|TRBD1|TRBJ1-6
TGTGCCAGCAGGACCCCTACAGGGGGCGCACCCCTCCACTTT
CASRTPTGGAPLHF
>NA|TRBV7-2|TRBD1|TRBJ2-1
TGTGCCAGCAGCCTAGGACAGGCCTACTACAATGAGCAGTTCTTC
CASSLGQAYYNEQFF
>once|TRBV11-2|TRBD2|TRBJ2-7
TGTGCCAGCAGCTTATCGGGGGGTCAAATCTACGAGCAGTACTTC
CASSLSGGQIYEQYF
>few|TRBV6-5|TRBD1|TRBJ2-7
TGTGCCAGCAGTACTCCGGGACAGGGTACGGAAGAGCAGTACTTC
CASSTPGQGTEEQYF
>NA|TRBV27|TRBD2|TRBJ2-1
TGTGCCAGCAGTCCGACGCGGGGGGGCCGTACTAATGAGCAGTTCTTC
CASSPTRGGRTNEQFF
>once|TRBV28|NA|TRBJ1-1
TGTGCCAGCAGACCCACACAGCTACTGAACACTGAAGCTTTCTTT
CASRPTQLLNTEAFF
>NA|TRBV28|NA|TRBJ1-1
TGTGCTTCTTCTCTGGGGGCCGCGAGAACTGAAGCTTTCTTT
CASSLGAARTEAFF
>NA|TRBV5-1|TRBD2|TRBJ2-7
TGCGCCAGCAGCTTGCGATCGGCTAGCGGCGAATCCTACGAGCAGTACTTC
CASSLRSASGESYEQYF
>NA|TRBV30|NA|TRBJ1-2
TGTGCCTGGAGGTTGGGAGTGGGCGGCTACACCTTC
CAWRLGVGGYTF
>few|TRBV6-4|NA|TRBJ1-1
TGTGCCAGCAGTGACTCGGAGTACAGGGCCAACACTGAAGCTTTCTTT
CASSDSEYRANTEAFF
>NA|TRBV6-6|TRBD1|TRBJ2-2
TGTGCCAGCAGTGCGGACAGGGTCACCGGGGAGCTGTTTTTT
CASSADRVTGELFF
>NA|TRBV10-1|NA|TRBJ2-1
TGCGCCAGCAGTGAAAGGGGTGGAGGGAATGAGCAGTTCTTC
CASSERGGGNEQFF
>once|TRBV5-4|TRBD2|TRBJ2-7
TGTGCCAGCAGCTTGGGCGGCGGGGGGGCCTTAGACGAGCAGTACTTC
CASSLGGGGALDEQYF
>NA|TRBV5-1|NA|TRBJ2-5
TGCGCCAGCAGCTTGGCCGAAGCTTCGGAGACCCAGTACTTC
CASSLAEASETQYF
>NA|TRBV6-2/TRBV6-3|TRBD1|TRBJ1-5
TGTGCCAGCAGTTACTATAGGACAGGGAAGATGAATCAGCCCCAGCATTTT
CASSYYRTGKMNQPQHF
>NA|TRBV19|TRBD1|TRBJ1-5
TGTGCCAGTAGTGAACACAGGGACAGGAATCAGCCCCAGCATTTT
CASSEHRDRNQPQHF
>NA|TRBV4-1|TRBD2|TRBJ2-5
TGCGCCAGCAGCCAAGAGGGGACTAGCGGGGGGGGAGAGACCCAGTACTTC
CASSQEGTSGGGETQYF
>NA|TRBV30|TRBD2|TRBJ2-1
TGTGCCTGGAGTGTATCTAGCGGGGGCCGAGGGAGTGAGCAGTTCTTC
CAWSVSSGGRGSEQFF
>NA|TRBV7-2|TRBD2|TRBJ2-7
TGTGCCAGCAGCTTACCCTCTGGGGGTCTAGCGGGGGGGCTGTACGAGCAGTACTTC
CASSLPSGGLAGGLYEQYF
>NA|TRBV6-5|TRBD1|TRBJ1-6
TGTGCCAGCAGTTATGAGAGACAGGGTTACGGTTCACCCCTCCACTTT
CASSYERQGYGSPLHF
>NA|TRBV5-5|TRBD1|TRBJ2-2
TGTGCCAGCAGCTTGGGTCCTGCGGGACAGGGGGCAAACACCGGGGAGCTGTTTTTT
CASSLGPAGQGANTGELFF
>once|TRBV27|NA|TRBJ1-6
TGTGCCAGCAGTTTGGGCCAGCTTAATTCACCCCTCCACTTT
CASSLGQLNSPLHF
>NA|TRBV5-1|TRBD1|TRBJ2-3
TGCGCCAGCAGCTTAAGGGACAGGGAGGGAGATACGCAGTATTTT
CASSLRDREGDTQYF
>NA|TRBV7-7|NA|TRBJ2-5
TGTGCTAGCAGCTCCCTTGGCGGACAAGAGACCCAGTACTTC
CASSSLGGQETQYF
>NA|TRBV19|TRBD1|TRBJ1-2
TGTGCCAGTAGAACAGGGGAGGTCGGGGGCTACACCTTC
CASRTGEVGGYTF
>many|TRBV13|TRBD1|TRBJ1-2
TGTGCCAGCAGCATCCGGGACAGGGTTAGCTACACCTTC
CASSIRDRVSYTF
>NA|TRBV2|TRBD2|TRBJ2-7
TGTGCCAGCACTAGACTAGCGGGGACCTACGAGCAGTACTTC
CASTRLAGTYEQYF
>NA|TRBV6-2/TRBV6-3|TRBD1|TRBJ1-1
TGTGCCAGCAGTTTTCCGGACAGGGGAGCTTTCTTT
CASSFPDRGAFF
>NA|TRBV18|TRBD2|TRBJ2-3
TGTGCCAGCTCACCACAGCGGGGATACAGCACAGATACGCAGTATTTT
CASSPQRGYSTDTQYF
>many|TRBV28|TRBD1|TRBJ2-7
TGTGCCAGCAGTCCCACAGGGGGCTTTTACGAGCAGTACTTC
CASSPTGGFYEQYF
>NA|TRBV2|NA|TRBJ1-2
TGTACCAGCAGTGACCCAGGGGAGCTCTATGGCTACACCTTC
CTSSDPGELYGYTF
>once|TRBV11-2|TRBD2|TRBJ2-3
TGTGCCAGCAGCTTCACTACCCCGGGGGGGCGAGGTACAGATACGCAGTATTTT
CASSFTTPGGRGTDTQYF
>NA|TRBV6-5|NA|TRBJ2-5
TGTGCCACCCGGTCCGCGGCAGAGACCCAGTACTTC
CATRSAAETQYF
>NA|TRBV11-2|TRBD1|TRBJ2-5
TGTGCCAGCACCATAGGGGGCCAGAGAGAGGGATTTGGGACCCAGTACTTC
CASTIGGQREGFGTQYF
>NA|TRBV5-1|NA|TRBJ2-2
TGCGCCAGCAGCTTTGGGGGGACGAACACCGGGGAGCTGTTTTTT
CASSFGGTNTGELFF
>NA|TRBV19|TRBD1|TRBJ1-2
TGTGCCAGTAGTACGGCGGGGACAGCTCTCTATGGCTACACCTTC
CASSTAGTALYGYTF
>once|TRBV28|TRBD1|TRBJ1-1
TGTGCCAGCACCCGGACAGGGGAAGCTTTCTTT
CASTRTGEAFF
>NA|TRBV5-1|NA|TRBJ2-3
TGCGCCAGCAGCTTGGCCGTTGATACCACTCGCACAGATACGCAGTATTTT
CASSLAVDTTRTDTQYF
>few|TRBV5-1|TRBD1|TRBJ1-3
TGCGCCAGCAGCGAGACAGGGTTTGGAAACACCATATATTTT
CASSETGFGNTIYF
>NA|TRBV11-1|NA|TRBJ2-7
TGTGCCAGCAGATACCAGGGAGGCGAGCAGTACTTC
CASRYQGGEQYF
>NA|TRBV4-3|TRBD1|TRBJ2-5
TGCGCCAGCAGCCAAGCGGGACAGCAAGAGACCCAGTACTTC
CASSQAGQQETQYF
>NA|TRBV11-3|TRBD2|TRBJ2-1
TGTGCCAGCAGCTTACAAGCGGGGGGCTCCTACAATGAGCAGTTCTTC
CASSLQAGGSYNEQFF